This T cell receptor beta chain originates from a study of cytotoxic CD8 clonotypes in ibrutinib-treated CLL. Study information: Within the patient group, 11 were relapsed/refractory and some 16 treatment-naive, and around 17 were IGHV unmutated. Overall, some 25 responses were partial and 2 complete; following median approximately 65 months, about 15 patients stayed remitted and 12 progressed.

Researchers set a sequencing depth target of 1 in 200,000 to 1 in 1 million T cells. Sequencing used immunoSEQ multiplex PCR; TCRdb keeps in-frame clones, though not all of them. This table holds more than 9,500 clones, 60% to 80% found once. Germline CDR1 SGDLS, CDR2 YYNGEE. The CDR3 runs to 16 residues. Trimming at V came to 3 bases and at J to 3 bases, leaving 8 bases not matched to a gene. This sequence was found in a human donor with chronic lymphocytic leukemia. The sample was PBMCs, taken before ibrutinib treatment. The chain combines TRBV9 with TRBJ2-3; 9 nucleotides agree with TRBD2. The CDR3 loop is CASSGQRGDSTDTQYF. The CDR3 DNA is TGTGCCAGCAGCGGCCAGCGGGGGGATAGTACAGATACGCAGTATTTT.